The following is a TCR beta chain sequence with its context. Its recognized antigen is unknown. The library came from the immunoSEQ multiplex PCR assay. TCRbeta CDR3 sequencing was carried out by Adaptive Biotechnologies. Regarding the original processing steps: Repertoire similarity was assessed with the Chao-modified Jaccard index and with the median clonotype overlap from 200 random subsamples of equal sample size. The similarity analyses were based on either productive nucleotide sequences or amino acid sequences translated in silico. Repertoires were compared using hierarchical clustering with single linkage and t-SNE, both based on Chao-modified Jaccard distances. After normalising for sample size, the researchers measured repertoire diversity with the Renyi index across a range of alpha values. As stored in TCRdb, this immuneACCESS dataset retains in-frame rearrangements with V and J assigned. A fraction of the clones does not appear; measured against another copy, unresolved V genes explain less than half of the discrepancy, and the remainder lacks a known reason. D and trimming were read from the DNA, whereas the V and J calls and clone size are those reported in that table. This specimen's table enumerates several thousand clones. The ten largest account for under 2% of the sample.

These data belong to a study of synovial regulatory T cells in juvenile arthritis (dated by TCRdb to between 2014 and 2017). Broadly, across the study: Among the sequenced patients, three were classified as therapy-naive, methotrexate plus infliximab was given to one, methotrexate was given to five or six, and treatment information was unavailable for one. The study compared the TCRbeta CDR3 repertoires of blood iaTreg cells, other blood Treg cells and synovial fluid Treg cells taken from matched patient samples. Effector T cell subsets were also sequenced in this cohort for comparisons, but the Treg dataset alone covers only blood and synovial fluid Treg cells. The TCR repertoire comparisons covered Treg and Teff subsets from about a dozen JIA patients with active disease. Results and caveats for the whole study, not just this receptor: Compared with other blood Treg cells, blood iaTreg cells had lower TCR diversity, a finding consistent with antigen-driven expansion. Synovial Treg cells shared more CDR3 sequences with iaTreg cells than with other blood Treg cells; Chao-Jaccard similarity confirmed closer relation. iaTreg TCR repertoires were found to be largely private across patients and to partially overlap with synovial Teff and blood CPL repertoires.

The donors for the TCR repertoire analysis were approximately 11 juvenile idiopathic arthritis patients with active disease who had not reached inactive disease, of whom 3 were polyarticular and 8 were oligoarticular. The median age of the TCR-sequenced patients was about 12 years (range about 2.4-25), and their median disease duration was around seven years (range 0.2-19.1). The samples used for TCR repertoire analysis were collected at two centres in Italy. Peripheral blood mononuclear cells were isolated using a Histopaque-1077 density gradient and were cryopreserved in 90% FCS with 10% DMSO. The germline V gene yields SGDLS for CDR1 and YYNGEE for CDR2. Including cysteine and phenylalanine, the CDR3 has 15 amino acids. No DNA has been recorded.

The TCR was taken from a donor aged 2-30 years with juvenile idiopathic arthritis. This sequence uses TRBV9 and TRBJ2-7; the TCRdb D gene call, TRBD2, has no DNA to confirm it. Sequencing was performed on Treg cells from blood. Taken with the paper, the label for cell subset or site translates to: remaining (HLA-DR-negative) circulating blood Treg cells. The CDR3 has the sequence CASSAHELAGVEQYF. With the portions outside the CDR3 filled from the reference TRBV9 and TRBJ2-7 genes, the complete variable region becomes DSGVTQTPKHLITATGQRVTLRCSPRSGDLSVYWYQQSLDQGLQFLIQYYNGEERAKGNILERFSAQQFPDLHSELNLSSLELGDSALYFCASSAHELAGVEQYFGPGTRLTVT.